This TCR beta chain was sequenced during a study of PD-L1 blockade in urothelial cancer. Time point in this sample: pretreatment peripheral blood. The CDR3 has 15 amino acids. Losses at the gene ends were 2 bases for V and 5 bases for J; bases not matched to a gene: 8. Germline V gene data show CDR1 as LGHNA and CDR2 as YNFKEQ. This clone has a handful of counts. The repertoire was sequenced with immunoSEQ multiplex PCR; TCRdb's copy has only in-frame clones and lacks some. The top ten clones hold around 1.6% of a sample with tens of thousands of clones, roughly four fifths of them seen once. The sequence was obtained from a man aged 65 to 79 with urothelial cancer. Specimen: PBMCs, collected around atezolizumab (anti-PD-L1) treatment. The J gene is TRBJ2-7, the V gene TRBV4-2, with TRBD1 identical over 8 bases. For the CDR3, the DNA is TGTGCCAGCAGCCAATATAAGGCAGGGGGCAACGAGCAGTACTTC. Translated: CASSQYKAGGNEQYF.